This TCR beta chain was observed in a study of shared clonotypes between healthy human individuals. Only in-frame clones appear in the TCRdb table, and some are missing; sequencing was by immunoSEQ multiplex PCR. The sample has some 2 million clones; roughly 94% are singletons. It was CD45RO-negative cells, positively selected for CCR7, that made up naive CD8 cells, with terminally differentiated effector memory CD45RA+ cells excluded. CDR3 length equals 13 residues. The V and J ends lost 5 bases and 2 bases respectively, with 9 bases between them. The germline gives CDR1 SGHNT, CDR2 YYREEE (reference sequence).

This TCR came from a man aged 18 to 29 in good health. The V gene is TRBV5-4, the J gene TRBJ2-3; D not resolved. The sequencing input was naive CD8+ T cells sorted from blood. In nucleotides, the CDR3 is TGTGCCAGCAGAGATTCCATCACAGATACGCAGTATTTT. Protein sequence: CASRDSITDTQYF.